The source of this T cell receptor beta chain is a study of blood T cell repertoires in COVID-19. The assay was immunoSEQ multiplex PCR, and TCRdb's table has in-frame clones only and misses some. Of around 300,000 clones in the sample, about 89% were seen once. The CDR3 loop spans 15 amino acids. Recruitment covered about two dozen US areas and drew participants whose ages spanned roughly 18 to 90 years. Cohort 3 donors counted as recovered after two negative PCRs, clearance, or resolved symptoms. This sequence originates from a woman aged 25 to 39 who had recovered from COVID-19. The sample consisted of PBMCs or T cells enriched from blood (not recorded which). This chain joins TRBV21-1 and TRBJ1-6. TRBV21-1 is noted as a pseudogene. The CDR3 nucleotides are TGTGCCAGCAGCAAAGGGTGGCAGGGAGGTTCACCCCTCCACTTT. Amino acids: CASSKGWQGGSPLHF.